The present T cell receptor (beta chain) was sequenced within a study of blood T cell repertoires in COVID-19. The assay was immunoSEQ multiplex PCR, and TCRdb's table has in-frame clones only and misses some. The table records around 160,000 clones, approximately 80% of them present only once. The CDR3 loop spans 16 amino acids. The V and J ends lost 5 bases and 5 bases, in that order; junction bases with no gene match: 10. Germline CDR1 is MNHEY and CDR2 is SMNVEV (reference sequence). The specimen sequenced was peripheral blood. This clonotype originated in a human donor in a cohort sampled during active COVID-19. J is TRBJ2-3 and V is TRBV27; TRBD1 matches 10 bases. The CDR3 reads CASSTRPGQGLDTQYF. DNA for the CDR3: TGTGCCAGCAGTACTCGCCCGGGACAGGGGTTAGATACGCAGTATTTT.